The 17 T cell receptor beta chains below were found in one sample sequenced in a study of CD8+CD57+ T cells in acquired aplastic anemia. CD8+CD57+ cell expansion had been shown by flow cytometry in patients chosen for sequencing. Genomic DNA, the template, was used for profiling of the TCR beta VDJ and CDR3. TCRdb fed the reads into MiXCR, producing one record per CDR3 protein. The data contain roughly 190,000 distinct CDR3 sequences, 40% to 50% of them singletons. The sample consisted of sorted CD4+, CD8+, or CD8+CD57+ T cells (not recorded which) from PBMCs. Source of these receptors: a human donor with aplastic anemia.

The chain uses TRBV10-2 and TRBJ2-1; 9 bases are shared with TRBD1. With V trimmed by 7 bases and J by 5 bases, 9 bases remained unmatched. CDR1 and CDR2 from the germline V gene are WSHSY and SAAADI. The CDR3 covers 15 residues. CDR3 sequence reads: CASIAGTGRNNEQFF. The CDR3 region has the DNA TGCGCCAGCATCGCCGGGACAGGGAGGAACAATGAGCAGTTCTTC.

This clonotype was observed many times. The J gene is TRBJ2-7, the V gene TRBV19; 11 bases are a match to TRBD2. Germline V gene data show CDR1 as LNHDA and CDR2 as SQIVND (reference sequence). After removal of 4 bases from V and 0 bases from J, the junction contained 11 bases not matched to a gene. The CDR3 runs 18 residues. The CDR3, as DNA: TGTGCCAGTAGTACCCACCCGGGACTAGCGGAATACTCCTACGAGCAGTACTTC. Translating it yields CASSTHPGLAEYSYEQYF.

The V and J genes are TRBV10-3 and TRBJ2-5; possibly TRBD2 for D (5 bases). CDR1 and CDR2 (germline): ENHRY, SYGVKD. This CDR3 comprises 13 residues. Trimming took 4 bases from V and 2 from J, leaving 8 bases between them. Written as DNA, the CDR3 is TGTGCCATCAGTGGCGGGTTGCAAGAGACCCAGTACTTC. Protein sequence: CAISGGLQETQYF.

Only one count was recorded for this clonotype. A single base separates this from a much larger clone, so it may be a read error. This sequence joins TRBV10-3 and TRBJ2-3; a weak D match, TRBD2 (6 bases). The CDR3 consists of 11 residues. Per germline, CDR1 ENHRY and CDR2 SYGVKD. CDR3 sequence: CVSSYPGAQYF. Here the CDR3 DNA reads TGTGTCAGCAGTTACCCGGGGGCGCAGTATTTT.

As concerns this clonotype: A much bigger clone sits one base away, suggesting this may be a read error. The V call is TRBV9, the J call TRBJ2-3; TRBD2 matches at 7 bases. The germline V gene has CDR1 SGDLS and CDR2 YYNGEE. This CDR3 contains 16 residues. The CDR3 region has the DNA TGTGCCAGCAGCGTAGTGGGGGGAGGGCCCGGAGATACGCACTATTTT. Translating it yields CASSVVGGGPGDTHYF.

In this sample, this clonotype turned up many times. The chain employs TRBV6-1 and TRBJ1-1; the D is unclear. CDR1 and CDR2 (germline): MNHNS, SASEGT. This CDR3 spans 13 amino acids. Trimming took off 6 bases at V and 4 bases at J, with 12 bases between the two ends. The CDR3 DNA is TGTGCCAGCAGAGATGTCTGGGGCACTGAAGCTTTCTTT. Amino acid sequence: CASRDVWGTEAFF.

V is TRBV10-1 and J is TRBJ1-3; D is unresolved. The V gene lost 3 bases and the J gene lost 2 bases, with 5 bases spanning the gap. CDR1 and CDR2 (germline): WNHNN, SYGVQD (reference sequence). CDR3 length: 13 amino acids. The CDR3 bases are TGCGCCAGCAGTGATCCCCCTGGAAACACCATATATTTT. Residues: CASSDPPGNTIYF.

This clonotype was found a few times. The chain has TRBV7-2 and TRBJ1-2; D unresolved. This CDR3 has 10 residues. Germline V gives CDR1 SGHTA, CDR2 FQGNSA. V was trimmed by 4 bases and J by 5 bases, leaving 2 bases between them. CDR3 in amino acids: CASSSYGYTF. The CDR3 bases are TGTGCCAGCAGCTCGTATGGCTACACCTTC.

This chain connects TRBV24-1 to TRBJ1-5, with D uncertain. CDR1 is KGHDR, CDR2 SFDVKD, per germline. This CDR3 comprises 16 residues. V was pared by 0 bases and J by 3 bases, with 11 bases between. The CDR3 nucleotides read TGTGCCACCAGTGATTTGCCGCCTAGGAACAATCAGCCCCAGCATTTT. Amino acids: CATSDLPPRNNQPQHF.

In its sample, this clonotype was seen many times. The V gene is TRBV9, the J gene TRBJ1-1, with a tentative D call TRBD1 (5 bases). The germline CDR1 and CDR2 sequences are SGDLS and YYNGEE. This CDR3 spans 15 amino acids. With 4 bases removed from V and 4 bases from J, the gap between germline ends came to 17 bases. The CDR3 protein is CASSPRSAGGTEAFF. The CDR3 DNA reads as TGTGCCAGCAGCCCCCGGTCAGCGGGGGGCACTGAAGCTTTCTTT.

At least ten counts were recorded for this clonotype. V is TRBV24-1 and J is TRBJ2-1, with D maybe TRBD2 (6 bases). This CDR3 region has 12 residues. Looked up from germline, CDR1 is KGHDR and CDR2 is SFDVKD. With 7 bases removed from V and 9 bases from J, the gap between germline ends came to 12 bases. This chain's CDR3 is CATSHLGGEQFF. Written as DNA, the CDR3 is TGTGCCACCAGCCACCTGGGGGGTGAGCAGTTCTTC.

This clonotype has only one observation. At one end, the junction sequence differs from germline, possibly due to a read error. The J gene is TRBJ1-2, the V gene TRBV5-1; 8 bases are a match to TRBD1. CDR1 is SGHRS and CDR2 is YFSETQ in the germline V gene. The CDR3 spans 18 residues. The chain's CDR3 is CASSLGQNRGLGPYGYTF. CDR3 coding DNA: TGTGCCAGCAGCTTGGGGCAGAACAGGGGGTTAGGTCCCTATGGCTACACCTTC. Full variable domain (missing parts from reference TRBV5-1 and TRBJ1-2): KAGVTQTPRYLIKTRGQQVTLSCSPISGHRSVSWYQQTPGQGLQFLFEYFSETQRNKGNFPGRFSGRQFSNSRSEMNVSTLELGDSALYLCASSLGQNRGLGPYGYTFGSGTRLTVV.

The V call is TRBV20-1, the J call TRBJ1-1, with D hard to call. The CDR3 sequence is 12 residues long. Germline-derived CDR1 and CDR2 are DFQATT and SNEGSKA (reference sequence). Trimming removed 2 bases from V and 1 base from J, with 5 bases in between. The CDR3 region is CSARSANTEAFF. CDR3 in DNA: TGCAGTGCTAGATCGGCGAACACTGAAGCTTTCTTT.

The chain is built from TRBV7-2 and TRBJ1-1; D may be TRBD1 (6 bases). Between the trimmed V and J ends, which lost 5 bases and 4 bases, there was a span of 11 bases. The CDR3 is made up of 13 amino acids. The germline gives CDR1 SGHTA, CDR2 FQGNSA. The CDR3 loop is CASSSQGITEAFF. The CDR3, as DNA: TGTGCCAGCAGCAGCCAGGGGATCACTGAAGCTTTCTTT.

This clonotype was observed once. The V call is TRBV24-1, the J call TRBJ2-3; D is tentatively TRBD1 or TRBD2 (5 bases each). This CDR3 region has 15 residues. V lost 3 bases and J 0 bases, leaving 9 bases between the germline ends. The V gene's germline CDR1 is KGHDR and CDR2 SFDVKD. CDR3 sequence (DNA): TGTGCCACCAGTGATGCCCGGGACAGCACAGATACGCAGTATTTT. Its translation is CATSDARDSTDTQYF.

This clonotype was counted many times. The V call is TRBV20-1, the J call TRBJ2-3; D is undetermined. This CDR3 contains 13 residues. Trimming took off 1 base at V and 10 bases at J, with 15 bases between the two ends. Germline-derived CDR1 and CDR2 are DFQATT and SNEGSKA (reference sequence). The CDR3 protein is CSARGGSLTPQYF. The CDR3 region has the DNA TGCAGTGCTAGAGGGGGTAGCCTAACGCCGCAGTATTTT.

This clonotype was recorded many times. The chain combines TRBV5-6 with TRBJ2-7; TRBD2 is a possible D gene (5 bases). The CDR3 is 14 amino acids. Germline values: CDR1 SGHDT, CDR2 YYEEEE. Trimming cost V 5 bases and J 0 bases, with 12 bases left between them. The CDR3 DNA reads as TGTGCCAGCAGTTTAGGTGCGGGCTCCTACGAGCAGTACTTC. Amino acids: CASSLGAGSYEQYF.